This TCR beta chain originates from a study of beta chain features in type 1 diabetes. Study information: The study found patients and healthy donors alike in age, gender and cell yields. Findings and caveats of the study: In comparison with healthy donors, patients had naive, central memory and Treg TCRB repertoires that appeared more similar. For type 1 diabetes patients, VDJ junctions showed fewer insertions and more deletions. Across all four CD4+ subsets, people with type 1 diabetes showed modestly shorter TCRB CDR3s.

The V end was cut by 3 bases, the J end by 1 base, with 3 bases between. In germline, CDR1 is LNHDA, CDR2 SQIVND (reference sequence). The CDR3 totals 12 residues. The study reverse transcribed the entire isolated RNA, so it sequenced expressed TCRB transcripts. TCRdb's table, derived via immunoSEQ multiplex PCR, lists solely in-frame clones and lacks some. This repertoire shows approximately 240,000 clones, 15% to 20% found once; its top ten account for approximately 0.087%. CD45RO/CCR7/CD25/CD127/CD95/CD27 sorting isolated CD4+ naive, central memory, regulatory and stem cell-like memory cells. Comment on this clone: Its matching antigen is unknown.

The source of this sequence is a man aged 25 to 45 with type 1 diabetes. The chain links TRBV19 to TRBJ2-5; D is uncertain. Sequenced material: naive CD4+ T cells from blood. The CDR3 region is CASSIGQETQYF. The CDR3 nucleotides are TGTGCCAGTAGTATCGGCCAAGAGACCCAGTACTTC.